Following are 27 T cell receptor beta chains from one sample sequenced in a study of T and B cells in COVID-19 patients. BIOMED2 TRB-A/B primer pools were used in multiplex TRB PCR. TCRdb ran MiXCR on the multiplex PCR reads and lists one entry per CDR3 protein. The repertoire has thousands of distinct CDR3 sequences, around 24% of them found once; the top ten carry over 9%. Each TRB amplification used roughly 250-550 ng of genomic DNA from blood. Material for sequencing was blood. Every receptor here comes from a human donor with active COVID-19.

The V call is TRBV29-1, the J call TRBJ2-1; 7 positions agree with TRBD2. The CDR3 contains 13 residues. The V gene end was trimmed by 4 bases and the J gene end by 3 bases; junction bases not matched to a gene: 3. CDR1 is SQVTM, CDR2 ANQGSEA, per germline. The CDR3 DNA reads TGCAGCGTTGGGTGGGAGGGCTACAATGAGCAGTTCTTC. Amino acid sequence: CSVGWEGYNEQFF.

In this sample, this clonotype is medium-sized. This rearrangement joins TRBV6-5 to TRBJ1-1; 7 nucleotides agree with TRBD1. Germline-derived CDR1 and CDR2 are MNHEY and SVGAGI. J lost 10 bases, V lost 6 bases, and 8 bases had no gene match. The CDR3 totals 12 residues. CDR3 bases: TGTGCCAGCAGCTCTGACAGGGTTGGAGCTTTCTTT. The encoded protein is CASSSDRVGAFF.

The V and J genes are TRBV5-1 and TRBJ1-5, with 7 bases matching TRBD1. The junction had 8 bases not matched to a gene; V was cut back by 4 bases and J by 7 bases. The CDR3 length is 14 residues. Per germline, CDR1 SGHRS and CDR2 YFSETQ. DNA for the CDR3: TGCGCCAGCAGCCCGACAGGGACCCAGCAGCCCCAGCATTTT. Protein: CASSPTGTQQPQHF.

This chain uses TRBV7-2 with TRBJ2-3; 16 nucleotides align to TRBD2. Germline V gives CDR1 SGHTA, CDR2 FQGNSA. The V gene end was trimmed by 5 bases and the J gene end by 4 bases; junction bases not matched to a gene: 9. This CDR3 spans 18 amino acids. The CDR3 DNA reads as TGTGCCAGCAGCCAGACGGGACTAGCGGGGGGGGGGGCAGATACGCAGTATTTT. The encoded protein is CASSQTGLAGGGADTQYF.

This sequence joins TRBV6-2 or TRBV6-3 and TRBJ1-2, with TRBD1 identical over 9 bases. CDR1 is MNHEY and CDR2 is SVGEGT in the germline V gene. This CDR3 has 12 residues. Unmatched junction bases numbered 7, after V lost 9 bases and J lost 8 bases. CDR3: CARETGGEGYTF. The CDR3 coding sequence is TGTGCCAGGGAGACAGGGGGAGAAGGCTACACCTTC.

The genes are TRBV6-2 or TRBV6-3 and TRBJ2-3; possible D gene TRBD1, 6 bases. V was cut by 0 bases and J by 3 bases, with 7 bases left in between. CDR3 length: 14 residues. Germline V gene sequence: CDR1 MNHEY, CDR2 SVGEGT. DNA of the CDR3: TGTGCCAGCAGTTACTCGAGGGGGACAGATACGCAGTATTTT. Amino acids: CASSYSRGTDTQYF.

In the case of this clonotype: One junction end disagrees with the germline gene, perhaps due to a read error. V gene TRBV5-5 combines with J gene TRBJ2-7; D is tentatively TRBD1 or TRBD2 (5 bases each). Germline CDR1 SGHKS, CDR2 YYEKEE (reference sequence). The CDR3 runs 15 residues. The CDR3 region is CASSLLSGSSYEQYF. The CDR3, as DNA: TGCGCCAGCAGCTTGTTATCAGGGAGCTCCTACGAGCAGTACTTC.

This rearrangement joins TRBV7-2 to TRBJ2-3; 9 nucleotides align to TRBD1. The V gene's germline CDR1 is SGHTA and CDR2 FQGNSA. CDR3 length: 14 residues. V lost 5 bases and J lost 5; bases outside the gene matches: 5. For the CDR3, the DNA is TGTGCCAGCAGCCCCGGGACAGGGAAAGATACGCAGTATTTT. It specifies CASSPGTGKDTQYF.

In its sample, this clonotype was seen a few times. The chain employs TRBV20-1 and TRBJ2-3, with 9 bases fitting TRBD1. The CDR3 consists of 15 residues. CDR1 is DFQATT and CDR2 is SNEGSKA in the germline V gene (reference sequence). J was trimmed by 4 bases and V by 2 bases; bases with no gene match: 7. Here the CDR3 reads CSARKPGQGSDTQYF. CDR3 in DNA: TGCAGTGCTAGAAAACCGGGACAGGGTTCAGATACGCAGTATTTT.

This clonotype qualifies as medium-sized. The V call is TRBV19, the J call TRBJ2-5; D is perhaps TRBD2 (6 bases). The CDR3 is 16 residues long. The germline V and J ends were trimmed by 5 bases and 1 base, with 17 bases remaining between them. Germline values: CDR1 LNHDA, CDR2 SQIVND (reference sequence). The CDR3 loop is CASSLRGSGAQETQYF. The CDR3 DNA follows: TGTGCCAGTAGTCTCCGGGGGTCCGGGGCCCAAGAGACCCAGTACTTC. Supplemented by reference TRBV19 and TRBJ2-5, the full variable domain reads DGGITQSPKYLFRKEGQNVTLSCEQNLNHDAMYWYRQDPGQGLRLIYYSQIVNDFQKGDIAEGYSVSREKKESFPLTVTSAQKNPTAFYLCASSLRGSGAQETQYFGPGTRLLVL.

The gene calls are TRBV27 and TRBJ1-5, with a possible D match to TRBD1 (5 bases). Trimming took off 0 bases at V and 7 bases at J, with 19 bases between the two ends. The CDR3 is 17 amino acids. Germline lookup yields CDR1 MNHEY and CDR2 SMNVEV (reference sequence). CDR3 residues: CASSLSLVGPAPQPQHF. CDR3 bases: TGTGCCAGCAGTTTATCGTTGGTGGGGCCCGCCCCACAGCCCCAGCATTTT.

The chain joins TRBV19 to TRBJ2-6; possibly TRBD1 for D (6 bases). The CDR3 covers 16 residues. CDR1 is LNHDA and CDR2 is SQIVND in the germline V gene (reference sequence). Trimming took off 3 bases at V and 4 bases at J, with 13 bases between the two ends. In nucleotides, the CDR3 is TGTGCCAGTAGTATTAGGCAGGGGACCGGGGCCAACGTCCTGACTTTC. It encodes CASSIRQGTGANVLTF.

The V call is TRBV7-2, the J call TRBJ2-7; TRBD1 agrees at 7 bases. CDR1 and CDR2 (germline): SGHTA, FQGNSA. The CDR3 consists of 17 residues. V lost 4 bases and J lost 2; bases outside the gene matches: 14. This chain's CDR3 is CASSSRTQGFQTYEQYF. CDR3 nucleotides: TGTGCCAGCAGCTCCCGTACACAGGGGTTCCAGACCTACGAGCAGTACTTC.

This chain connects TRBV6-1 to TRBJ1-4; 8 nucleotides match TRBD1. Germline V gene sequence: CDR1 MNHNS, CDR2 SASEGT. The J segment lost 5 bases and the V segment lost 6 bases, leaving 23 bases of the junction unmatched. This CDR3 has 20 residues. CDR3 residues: CASSPGQVKADSTKNEKLFF. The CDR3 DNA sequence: TGTGCCAGCAGCCCGGGACAGGTGAAGGCCGACTCAACAAAAAATGAAAAACTGTTTTTT.

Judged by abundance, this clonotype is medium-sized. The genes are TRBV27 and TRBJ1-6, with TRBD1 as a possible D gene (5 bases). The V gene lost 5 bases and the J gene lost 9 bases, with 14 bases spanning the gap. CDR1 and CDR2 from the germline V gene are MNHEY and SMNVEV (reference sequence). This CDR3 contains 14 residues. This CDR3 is CASSRDLGGSPLHF. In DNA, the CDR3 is TGTGCCAGCAGTCGAGACCTCGGGGGTTCACCCCTCCACTTT.

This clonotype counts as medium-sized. CDR3 amino acids: CASSVQGAYEQYF. The CDR3 region has the DNA TGTGCCAGCTCCGTCCAGGGAGCCTACGAGCAGTACTTC. The genes are TRBV18 and TRBJ2-7; perhaps D is TRBD1 or TRBD2 (5 bases each). V lost 6 bases and J lost 2, with 11 bases in between. Germline values: CDR1 KGHSH, CDR2 LQKENI. CDR3 length equals 13 residues.

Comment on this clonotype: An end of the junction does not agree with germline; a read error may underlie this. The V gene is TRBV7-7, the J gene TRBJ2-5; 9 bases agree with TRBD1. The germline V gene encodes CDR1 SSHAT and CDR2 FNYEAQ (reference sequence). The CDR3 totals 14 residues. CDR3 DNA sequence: TGTGCTAGCAGCTTTGGGGACAGGGACGAGACCCAGTACTTC. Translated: CASSFGDRDETQYF.

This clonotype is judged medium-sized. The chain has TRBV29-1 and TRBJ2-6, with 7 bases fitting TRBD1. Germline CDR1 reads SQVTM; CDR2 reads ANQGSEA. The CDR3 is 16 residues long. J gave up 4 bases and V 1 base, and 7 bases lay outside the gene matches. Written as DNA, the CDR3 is TGCAGCGTTGAAGGACAGGGCCCCTTCGGGGCCAACGTCCTGACTTTC. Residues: CSVEGQGPFGANVLTF.

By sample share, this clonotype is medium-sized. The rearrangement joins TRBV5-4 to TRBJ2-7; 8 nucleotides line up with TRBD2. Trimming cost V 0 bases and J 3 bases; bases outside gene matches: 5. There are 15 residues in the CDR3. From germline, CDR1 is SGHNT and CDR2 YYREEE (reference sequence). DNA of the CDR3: TGTGCCAGCAGCTTGGTGGGCGGGGGGCACTACGAGCAGTACTTC. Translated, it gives CASSLVGGGHYEQYF.

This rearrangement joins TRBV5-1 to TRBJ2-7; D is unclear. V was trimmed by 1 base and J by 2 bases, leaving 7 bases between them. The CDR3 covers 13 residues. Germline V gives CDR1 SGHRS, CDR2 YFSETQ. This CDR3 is CASSLQSTYEQYF. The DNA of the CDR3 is TGCGCCAGCAGCTTGCAGTCTACCTACGAGCAGTACTTC.

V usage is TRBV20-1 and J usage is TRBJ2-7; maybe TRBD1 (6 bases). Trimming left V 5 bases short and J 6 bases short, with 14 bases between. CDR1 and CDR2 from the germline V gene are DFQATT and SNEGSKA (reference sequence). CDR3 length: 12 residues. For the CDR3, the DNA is TGCAGTGCTTTAAGCCAGGGGTCCGAGCAGTACTTC. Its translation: CSALSQGSEQYF.

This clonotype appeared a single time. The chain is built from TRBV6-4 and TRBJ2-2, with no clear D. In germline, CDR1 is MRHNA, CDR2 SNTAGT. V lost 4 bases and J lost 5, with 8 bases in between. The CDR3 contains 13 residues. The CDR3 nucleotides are TGTGCCAGCAGTGCACAGTGGACCGGGGAGCTGTTTTTT. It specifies CASSAQWTGELFF.

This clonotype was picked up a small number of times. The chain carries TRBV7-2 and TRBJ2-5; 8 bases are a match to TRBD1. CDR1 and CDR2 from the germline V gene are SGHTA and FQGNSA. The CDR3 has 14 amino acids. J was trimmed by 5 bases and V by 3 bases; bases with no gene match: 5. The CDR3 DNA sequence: TGTGCCAGCAGCTTTTCAGGGGGCGGGGAGACCCAGTACTTC. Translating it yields CASSFSGGGETQYF.

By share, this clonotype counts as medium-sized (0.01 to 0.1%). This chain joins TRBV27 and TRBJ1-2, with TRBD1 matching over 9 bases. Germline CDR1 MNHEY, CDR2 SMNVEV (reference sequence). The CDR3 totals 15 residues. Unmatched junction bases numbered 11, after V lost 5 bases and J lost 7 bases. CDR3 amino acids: CASSPTGQGSFGYTF. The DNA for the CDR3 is TGTGCCAGCAGTCCGACGGGACAGGGCTCCTTTGGCTACACCTTC.

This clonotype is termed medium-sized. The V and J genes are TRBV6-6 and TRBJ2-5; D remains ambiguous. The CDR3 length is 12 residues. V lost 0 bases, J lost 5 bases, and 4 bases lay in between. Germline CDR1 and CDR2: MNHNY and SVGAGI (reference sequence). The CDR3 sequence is CASSYSTETQYF. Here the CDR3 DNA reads TGTGCCAGCAGTTACTCGACCGAGACCCAGTACTTC.

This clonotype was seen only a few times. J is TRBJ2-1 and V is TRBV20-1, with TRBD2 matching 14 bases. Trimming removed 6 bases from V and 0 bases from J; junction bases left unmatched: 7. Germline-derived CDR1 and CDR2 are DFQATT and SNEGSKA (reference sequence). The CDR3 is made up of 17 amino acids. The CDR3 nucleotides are TGCAGTGCAAAGACTAGCGGGGGGGCGAGCTCCTACAATGAGCAGTTCTTC. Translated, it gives CSAKTSGGASSYNEQFF.

In nucleotides, the CDR3 is TGTGCCAGCAGCCAACAACAGGGTTGGGCTTTCTTT. It specifies CASSQQQGWAFF. This chain connects TRBV4-2 to TRBJ1-1; possibly TRBD1 for D (6 bases). The CDR3 has 12 residues. V lost 2 bases and J lost 11, with 12 bases in between. In germline, CDR1 is LGHNA, CDR2 YNFKEQ.